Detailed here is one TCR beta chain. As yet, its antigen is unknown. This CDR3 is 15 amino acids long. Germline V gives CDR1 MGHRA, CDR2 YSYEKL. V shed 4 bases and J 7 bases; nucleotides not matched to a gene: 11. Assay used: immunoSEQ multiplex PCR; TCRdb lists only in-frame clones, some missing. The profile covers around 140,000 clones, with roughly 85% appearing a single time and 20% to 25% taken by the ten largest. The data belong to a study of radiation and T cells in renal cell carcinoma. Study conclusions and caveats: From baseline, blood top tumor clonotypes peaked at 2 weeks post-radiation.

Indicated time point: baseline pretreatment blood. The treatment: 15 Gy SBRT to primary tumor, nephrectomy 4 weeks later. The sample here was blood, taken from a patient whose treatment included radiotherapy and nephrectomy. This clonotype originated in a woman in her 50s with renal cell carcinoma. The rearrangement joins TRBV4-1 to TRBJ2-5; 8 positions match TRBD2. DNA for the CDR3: TGCGCCAGCAGCCCAGTGGGACTAGGGGCTTCGACCCAGTACTTC. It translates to CASSPVGLGASTQYF.